This T cell receptor (beta chain) was captured by sequencing in a study of response to subunit inactivated influenza vaccine. TCRdb ran MiXCR on the RT-PCR reads and lists one entry per CDR3 protein. Of about 800,000 distinct CDR3 sequences in the sample, around 20% were seen once. This clonotype was observed a handful of times. The material sequenced was PBMCs from blood, taken roughly 5 days after vaccination. The clonotype comes from a man aged 50-59 years who received an inactivated influenza vaccine.

The CDR3 reads CASSLKRDTDTQYF. CDR3 nucleotide sequence: TGTGCCAGCAGCTTGAAACGGGACACAGATACGCAGTATTTT. The V call is TRBV5-4, the J call TRBJ2-3, with a possible D match to TRBD2 (5 bases). The CDR3 is made up of 14 amino acids. The V gene lost 1 base and the J gene lost 2 bases, with 8 bases spanning the gap. CDR1 is SGHNT, CDR2 YYREEE, per germline (reference sequence). Full variable domain (remainder filled in from reference TRBV5-4 and TRBJ2-3): ETGVTQSPTHLIKTRGQQVTLRCSSQSGHNTVSWYQQALGQGPQFIFQYYREEENGRGNFPPRFSGLQFPNYSSELNVNALELDDSALYLCASSLKRDTDTQYFGPGTRLTVL.